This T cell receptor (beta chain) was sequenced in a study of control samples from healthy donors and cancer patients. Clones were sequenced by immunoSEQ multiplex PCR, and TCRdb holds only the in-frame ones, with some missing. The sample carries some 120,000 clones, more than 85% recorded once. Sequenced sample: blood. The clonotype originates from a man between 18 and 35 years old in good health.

Here the CDR3 DNA reads TGTGCCAGCAGTGAACAGGGATATAATTCACCCCTCCACTTT. This gives the protein CASSEQGYNSPLHF. V is TRBV6-1 and J is TRBJ1-6, with D possibly matching TRBD1 (5 bases). V was clipped by 2 bases and J by 4 bases, with 6 bases between them. CDR1 is MNHNS and CDR2 is SASEGT in the germline V gene. The CDR3 sequence is 14 residues long.